A selection of T cell receptor beta chains follows, all from one sample in a study of CD8 T cells in ankylosing spondylitis. TCRdb processed the 5' RACE reads anew with MiXCR; each CDR3 protein has one entry. The sample carries approximately 250,000 distinct CDR3 sequences, roughly a third recorded once. The sequencing sample was made of blood, either unsorted or a sorted T cell fraction (not recorded which). The receptors were gathered from a male donor with ankylosing spondylitis or in good health (not recorded which). Both conserved end residues are part of each CDR3. The order of the fields is J gene, V gene, D gene, clone size, CDR3 protein, CDR3 DNA. D genes are given only for firm matches. Expanded clones get a size class; other rows say once, few or many, or leave the size out.

J gene: TRBJ2-1
V gene: TRBV25-1
D gene: TRBD2
clone size: .
CDR3 protein: CASSDLTSGLYNEQFF
CDR3 DNA: TGTGCCAGCAGTGACCTCACTAGCGGACTCTACAATGAGCAGTTCTTC

J gene: TRBJ2-1
V gene: TRBV12-3/TRBV12-4
D gene: .
clone size: .
CDR3 protein: CASSFPPSNEQFF
CDR3 DNA: TGTGCCAGCAGTTTCCCCCCCTCCAATGAGCAGTTCTTC

J gene: TRBJ2-1
V gene: TRBV9
D gene: .
clone size: few
CDR3 protein: CASSVGQYNEQFF
CDR3 DNA: TGTGCCAGCAGCGTAGGCCAGTACAATGAGCAGTTCTTC

J gene: TRBJ1-2
V gene: TRBV20-1
D gene: TRBD1
clone size: .
CDR3 protein: CSARDQEGAWGYTF
CDR3 DNA: TGCAGTGCTAGAGATCAAGAGGGGGCCTGGGGCTACACCTTC

J gene: TRBJ2-7
V gene: TRBV2
D gene: .
clone size: .
CDR3 protein: CASSVLFYEQYF
CDR3 DNA: TGTGCCAGCAGTGTCCTGTTCTACGAGCAGTACTTC

J gene: TRBJ2-3
V gene: TRBV29-1
D gene: TRBD1
clone size: .
CDR3 protein: CSVEVGRGRDTQYF
CDR3 DNA: TGCAGCGTTGAAGTGGGCAGGGGGCGGGATACGCAGTATTTT

J gene: TRBJ1-2
V gene: TRBV20-1
D gene: TRBD1
clone size: once
CDR3 protein: CSASYPGGGGYTF
CDR3 DNA: TGCAGTGCTAGTTACCCAGGGGGCGGCGGCTACACCTTC

J gene: TRBJ2-3
V gene: TRBV2
D gene: TRBD1
clone size: .
CDR3 protein: CASTVTGPLSHTDTQYF
CDR3 DNA: TGTGCCAGCACTGTGACAGGGCCCCTTTCACACACAGATACGCAGTATTTT

J gene: TRBJ1-5
V gene: TRBV7-8
D gene: .
clone size: .
CDR3 protein: CASSPASGLFQPQHF
CDR3 DNA: TGTGCCAGCAGCCCCGCTTCAGGGTTATTTCAGCCCCAGCATTTT

J gene: TRBJ2-7
V gene: TRBV7-9
D gene: .
clone size: .
CDR3 protein: CASSPGGGTYEQYF
CDR3 DNA: TGTGCCAGCAGCCCAGGAGGGGGTACCTACGAGCAGTACTTC

J gene: TRBJ1-2
V gene: TRBV24-1
D gene: .
clone size: few
CDR3 protein: CATSDSGAYGYTF
CDR3 DNA: TGTGCCACCAGTGATTCCGGGGCCTATGGCTACACCTTC

J gene: TRBJ2-7
V gene: TRBV5-1
D gene: .
clone size: few
CDR3 protein: CASRSSPTREQYF
CDR3 DNA: TGCGCCAGCAGGAGCAGCCCAACTAGGGAGCAGTACTTC

J gene: TRBJ1-1
V gene: TRBV7-8
D gene: .
clone size: .
CDR3 protein: CASSLRGGANEAFF
CDR3 DNA: TGTGCCAGCAGCTTAAGGGGGGGCGCTAATGAAGCTTTCTTT

J gene: TRBJ2-3
V gene: TRBV20-1
D gene: .
clone size: few
CDR3 protein: CSAVSMDTQYF
CDR3 DNA: TGCAGTGCCGTTAGTATGGATACGCAGTATTTT

J gene: TRBJ2-5
V gene: TRBV30
D gene: .
clone size: .
CDR3 protein: CAWEDRGGEETQYF
CDR3 DNA: TGTGCCTGGGAAGACAGGGGAGGGGAAGAGACCCAGTACTTC

J gene: TRBJ2-4
V gene: TRBV12-3/TRBV12-4
D gene: TRBD1
clone size: .
CDR3 protein: CASSWDRAGIQYF
CDR3 DNA: TGTGCCAGCAGTTGGGACAGGGCAGGCATTCAGTACTTC

J gene: TRBJ2-3
V gene: TRBV3-1
D gene: .
clone size: .
CDR3 protein: CASSQDRGLAADTQYF
CDR3 DNA: TGTGCCAGCAGCCAAGATCGGGGGCTAGCGGCAGATACGCAGTATTTT

J gene: TRBJ2-7
V gene: TRBV7-9
D gene: .
clone size: few
CDR3 protein: CASSLDPLEQYF
CDR3 DNA: TGTGCCAGCAGCTTAGACCCCCTGGAGCAGTACTTC

J gene: TRBJ2-5
V gene: TRBV4-2
D gene: .
clone size: few
CDR3 protein: CASSQAVGKGGETQYF
CDR3 DNA: TGTGCCAGCAGCCAAGCAGTTGGGAAGGGCGGGGAGACCCAGTACTTC

J gene: TRBJ1-2
V gene: TRBV5-6
D gene: .
clone size: .
CDR3 protein: CASSLSTDYGYTF
CDR3 DNA: TGTGCCAGCAGCTTGTCGACGGACTATGGCTACACCTTC

J gene: TRBJ2-5
V gene: TRBV4-1
D gene: .
clone size: few
CDR3 protein: CASIGKTQYF
CDR3 DNA: TGCGCCAGCATTGGGAAGACCCAGTACTTC

J gene: TRBJ2-3
V gene: TRBV29-1
D gene: TRBD1
clone size: few
CDR3 protein: CSTSRDSAPDTQYF
CDR3 DNA: TGCAGCACGTCCCGGGACAGTGCTCCAGATACGCAGTATTTT

J gene: TRBJ2-1
V gene: TRBV12-3/TRBV12-4
D gene: .
clone size: few
CDR3 protein: CASSLRWGGLDEQFF
CDR3 DNA: TGTGCCAGCAGTTTAAGGTGGGGGGGCCTGGATGAGCAGTTCTTC

J gene: TRBJ2-7
V gene: TRBV20-1
D gene: .
clone size: .
CDR3 protein: CSARDPPAYEQYF
CDR3 DNA: TGCAGTGCTAGAGATCCCCCGGCCTACGAGCAGTACTTC

J gene: TRBJ2-1
V gene: TRBV18
D gene: .
clone size: .
CDR3 protein: CASSPAGAINEQFF
CDR3 DNA: TGTGCCAGCTCCCCCGCGGGGGCCATAAATGAGCAGTTCTTC

J gene: TRBJ2-7
V gene: TRBV25-1
D gene: TRBD1
clone size: .
CDR3 protein: CASKLQGAYEQYF
CDR3 DNA: TGTGCCAGCAAGCTACAGGGGGCCTACGAGCAGTACTTC

J gene: TRBJ1-4
V gene: TRBV7-8
D gene: .
clone size: .
CDR3 protein: CASSLAHAGPLYGGEKLFF
CDR3 DNA: TGTGCCAGCAGCTTAGCTCATGCGGGGCCCCTCTACGGCGGTGAAAAACTGTTTTTT

J gene: TRBJ2-2
V gene: TRBV5-1
D gene: .
clone size: few
CDR3 protein: CASNPTGINTGELFF
CDR3 DNA: TGCGCCAGCAACCCAACCGGGATAAACACCGGGGAGCTGTTTTTT

J gene: TRBJ1-2
V gene: TRBV6-5
D gene: TRBD1
clone size: few
CDR3 protein: CASSYSGGQGAWDGYTF
CDR3 DNA: TGTGCCAGCAGTTACTCCGGTGGGCAGGGGGCTTGGGATGGCTACACCTTC

J gene: TRBJ2-1
V gene: TRBV9
D gene: TRBD2
clone size: .
CDR3 protein: CASGQRGYIPYNEQFF
CDR3 DNA: TGTGCCAGCGGACAGCGGGGGTATATCCCCTACAATGAGCAGTTCTTC

J gene: TRBJ2-7
V gene: TRBV4-2
D gene: .
clone size: few
CDR3 protein: CASSQGAGLDEQYF
CDR3 DNA: TGTGCCAGCAGCCAAGGGGCGGGCCTCGACGAGCAGTACTTC

J gene: TRBJ1-5
V gene: TRBV20-1
D gene: .
clone size: few
CDR3 protein: CSARDRTVNQPQHF
CDR3 DNA: TGCAGTGCTAGAGACAGGACAGTAAATCAGCCCCAGCATTTT

J gene: TRBJ2-4
V gene: TRBV20-1
D gene: .
clone size: few
CDR3 protein: CSASPRDGLAKNIQYF
CDR3 DNA: TGCAGTGCTAGTCCTAGGGATGGACTAGCCAAAAACATTCAGTACTTC

J gene: TRBJ2-2
V gene: TRBV10-2
D gene: TRBD2
clone size: .
CDR3 protein: CALRGSGGKSTGELFF
CDR3 DNA: TGCGCACTGAGGGGTAGCGGGGGGAAGAGCACCGGGGAGCTGTTTTTT

J gene: TRBJ2-3
V gene: TRBV7-8
D gene: TRBD2
clone size: .
CDR3 protein: CASSTRWASGTSTDTQYF
CDR3 DNA: TGTGCCAGCAGTACACGTTGGGCTAGCGGTACTAGCACAGATACGCAGTATTTT

J gene: TRBJ2-7
V gene: TRBV27
D gene: .
clone size: few
CDR3 protein: CASRHGTSYEQYF
CDR3 DNA: TGTGCCAGCAGACACGGGACCTCCTACGAGCAGTACTTC

J gene: TRBJ2-3
V gene: TRBV20-1
D gene: TRBD2
clone size: few
CDR3 protein: CSARFPRGGYTDTQYF
CDR3 DNA: TGCAGTGCTAGATTTCCCCGGGGGGGATACACAGATACGCAGTATTTT

J gene: TRBJ2-3
V gene: TRBV4-2
D gene: TRBD2
clone size: few
CDR3 protein: CASSTRLAGSTDTQYF
CDR3 DNA: TGTGCCAGCAGCACGCGACTAGCGGGGAGCACAGATACGCAGTATTTT

J gene: TRBJ2-5
V gene: TRBV12-3/TRBV12-4
D gene: .
clone size: few
CDR3 protein: CASSLGGKQTQYF
CDR3 DNA: TGTGCCAGCAGTTTAGGAGGGAAGCAGACCCAGTACTTC

J gene: TRBJ2-5
V gene: TRBV12-3/TRBV12-4
D gene: TRBD2
clone size: .
CDR3 protein: CASRLAVYQETQYF
CDR3 DNA: TGTGCCAGCAGGCTAGCGGTGTACCAAGAGACCCAGTACTTC

J gene: TRBJ2-1
V gene: TRBV6-5
D gene: .
clone size: few
CDR3 protein: CASSYGHPDYNEQFF
CDR3 DNA: TGTGCCAGCAGTTACGGTCACCCAGACTACAATGAGCAGTTCTTC

J gene: TRBJ2-7
V gene: TRBV7-2
D gene: TRBD1
clone size: .
CDR3 protein: CASSLAGTVGEQYF
CDR3 DNA: TGTGCCAGCAGCTTAGCCGGGACAGTCGGCGAGCAGTACTTC

J gene: TRBJ2-2
V gene: TRBV20-1
D gene: .
clone size: .
CDR3 protein: CSAYRDLNTGELFF
CDR3 DNA: TGCAGTGCTTACCGGGACTTGAACACCGGGGAGCTGTTTTTT

J gene: TRBJ2-7
V gene: TRBV6-1
D gene: TRBD1
clone size: few
CDR3 protein: CASSRRDRVYEQYF
CDR3 DNA: TGTGCCAGCAGCCGCCGGGACAGGGTATACGAGCAGTACTTC

J gene: TRBJ2-1
V gene: TRBV20-1
D gene: .
clone size: .
CDR3 protein: CSAREMGGTDYNEQFF
CDR3 DNA: TGCAGTGCTAGAGAGATGGGCGGGACAGACTACAATGAGCAGTTCTTC

J gene: TRBJ2-1
V gene: TRBV12-3/TRBV12-4
D gene: TRBD2
clone size: few
CDR3 protein: CASSLSGGDNEQFF
CDR3 DNA: TGTGCCAGCAGCCTAAGCGGGGGGGACAATGAGCAGTTCTTC